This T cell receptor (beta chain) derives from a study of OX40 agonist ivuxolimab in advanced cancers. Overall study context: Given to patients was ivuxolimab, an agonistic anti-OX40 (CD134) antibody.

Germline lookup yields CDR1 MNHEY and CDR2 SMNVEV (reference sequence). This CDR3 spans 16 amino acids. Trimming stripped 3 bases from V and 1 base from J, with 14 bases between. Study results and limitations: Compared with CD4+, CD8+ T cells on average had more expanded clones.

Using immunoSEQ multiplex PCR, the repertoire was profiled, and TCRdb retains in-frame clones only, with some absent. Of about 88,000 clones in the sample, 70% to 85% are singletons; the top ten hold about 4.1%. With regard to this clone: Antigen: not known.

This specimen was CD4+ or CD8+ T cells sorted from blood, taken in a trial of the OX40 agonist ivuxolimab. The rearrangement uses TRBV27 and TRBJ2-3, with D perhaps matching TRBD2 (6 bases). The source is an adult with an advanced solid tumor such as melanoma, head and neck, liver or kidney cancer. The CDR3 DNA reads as TGTGCCAGCAGTTTCTCGAAGGGCGGGGGCACAGATACGCAGTATTTT. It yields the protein CASSFSKGGGTDTQYF.